These T cell receptor beta chains were read from a single sample in a study of PD-1 blockade in classical Hodgkin lymphoma. TCRdb keeps only in-frame clones here, not all; method: immunoSEQ multiplex PCR. In the table there are tens of thousands of clones, around 84% of which are singletons. The sequences come from peripheral blood mononuclear cells (PBMCs), collected at baseline. These receptors were obtained from a human donor with classical Hodgkin lymphoma. Each CDR3 is given with its conserved first and last residue. D genes are given only for firm matches. The listing skips clone size in some rows; elsewhere it reads once, few, many or a size class.

D	length	size	V	J	DNA	CDR3
TRBD2	15	-	TRBV7-2	TRBJ2-1	TGTGCCAGCAGCTTTCTAGCGGGGGTCGGGAATGAGCAGTTCTTC	CASSFLAGVGNEQFF
-	17	once	TRBV7-9	TRBJ2-5	TGTGCCAGCCGCGACGGGCGGGGCCCCGGTGGAGGGGAGACCCAGTACTTC	CASRDGRGPGGGETQYF
TRBD1	16	-	TRBV19	TRBJ1-6	TGTGCCAGTAGTATCGGCGGGACAGCTAATAATTCACCCCTCCACTTT	CASSIGGTANNSPLHF
-	15	-	TRBV4-3	TRBJ2-1	TGCGCCAGCAGCCAGGTCGGGGTCCCCAACAATGAGCAGTTCTTC	CASSQVGVPNNEQFF
-	15	-	TRBV7-2	TRBJ1-3	TGTGCCAGCAGCCGACAGGCCCAATCTGGAAACACCATATATTTT	CASSRQAQSGNTIYF
-	15	once	TRBV7-8	TRBJ1-1	TGTGCCAGCAACATCAACGGGGGGGCAGGAACTGAAGCTTTCTTT	CASNINGGAGTEAFF
-	15	-	TRBV18	TRBJ2-5	TGTGCCAGCTCACCGTTTAGGGACGCCCAAGAGACCCAGTACTTC	CASSPFRDAQETQYF
TRBD1	14	few	TRBV7-8	TRBJ1-1	TGTGCCAGCAGCCGACAGGGGGTCGAGACTGAAGCTTTCTTT	CASSRQGVETEAFF
-	13	-	TRBV5-1	TRBJ1-1	TGCGCCAGTTCAGGCCTTGTGAACACTGAAGCTTTCTTT	CASSGLVNTEAFF
TRBD1	14	-	TRBV2	TRBJ2-3	TGTGCCAGCAAGGGCAGGGGGTCGCTAGATACGCAGTATTTT	CASKGRGSLDTQYF
-	12	-	TRBV29-1	TRBJ1-3	TGCAGCGTCGGGGTAACTGGAAACACCATATATTTT	CSVGVTGNTIYF
-	17	-	TRBV12-5	TRBJ1-1	TGTGCTAGTGCCCCCGCCGGGACCCTAACTGGATGGACTGAAGCTTTCTTT	CASAPAGTLTGWTEAFF
TRBD1	14	-	TRBV29-1	TRBJ1-2	TGCAGCGTTGAGCGAGGGGGCGAGATCTATGGCTACACCTTC	CSVERGGEIYGYTF
-	16	-	TRBV11-1	TRBJ2-7	TGTGCCAGCAGCCAAAGACCGGGACTGAGCTCCTACGAGCAGTACTTC	CASSQRPGLSSYEQYF
-	16	once	TRBV5-1	TRBJ1-4	TGCGCCAGCAGCTTAGCGGGGACGACAACTAATGAAAAACTGTTTTTT	CASSLAGTTTNEKLFF
TRBD2	16	-	TRBV6-6	TRBJ2-3	TGTGCCAGCAGTTACGGAGGAGGGAGGGCGGCAGATACGCAGTATTTT	CASSYGGGRAADTQYF
TRBD2	14	once	TRBV18	TRBJ2-5	TGTGCCAGCTCGCCTACTAGCGGGGGTGAGACCCAGTACTTC	CASSPTSGGETQYF
-	13	-	TRBV6-6	TRBJ2-3	TGTGCCAGCAGTTACGAAATCACAGATACGCAGTATTTT	CASSYEITDTQYF
-	13	-	TRBV18	TRBJ1-2	TGTGCCAGCTCAACCGGGAACAACTATGGCTACACCTTC	CASSTGNNYGYTF
-	16	-	TRBV4-2	TRBJ1-6	TGTGCCAGCAGCCCCGCTCCTGTGGCAGAAGGTTCACCCCTCCACTTT	CASSPAPVAEGSPLHF
TRBD1	15	-	TRBV7-9	TRBJ2-4	TGTGCCAGCAGTTGGGACAGACTAGCCAAAAACATTCAGTACTTC	CASSWDRLAKNIQYF
-	12	few	TRBV29-1	TRBJ1-2	TGCAGCGTTGAGCGACCCGAATATGGCTACACCTTC	CSVERPEYGYTF
TRBD1	16	-	TRBV5-1	TRBJ1-1	TGCGCCAGCAGCGGCGGGACAGGGGGCCTGGACACTGAAGCTTTCTTT	CASSGGTGGLDTEAFF
TRBD1	14	-	TRBV4-1	TRBJ1-2	TGCGCCAGCAGCGAAGCGACAGGGGCCTATGGCTACACCTTC	CASSEATGAYGYTF
-	12	-	TRBV19	TRBJ2-3	TGTGCCAGTAGTACCCGTACAGATACGCAGTATTTT	CASSTRTDTQYF
-	15	-	TRBV5-1	TRBJ2-5	TGCGCCAGCAGCTTGGGGGGTAACACAGGGGAGACCCAGTACTTC	CASSLGGNTGETQYF
-	13	-	TRBV7-9	TRBJ1-1	TGTGCCAGCAGCTTAGGTATGAACACTGAAGCTTTCTTT	CASSLGMNTEAFF
TRBD2	18	-	TRBV28	TRBJ2-3	TGTGCCAGCAGTTCCTCCCGCGCCGGGACTAGCATTACAGATACGCAGTATTTT	CASSSSRAGTSITDTQYF
TRBD2	16	-	TRBV5-4	TRBJ2-4	TGTGCCAGCAGCATAGGACTAGCGGGGGGGCTGAACATTCAGTACTTC	CASSIGLAGGLNIQYF
-	17	-	TRBV6-1	TRBJ2-3	TGTGCCAGCAGTGGGACACCCTTTGGAGGATCCACAGATACGCAGTATTTT	CASSGTPFGGSTDTQYF
-	13	-	TRBV6-1	TRBJ1-1	TGTGCCAGCAGTGAAGCAGGGAACCTTCAAGCTTTCTTT	CASSEAGNLQAFF
-	16	-	TRBV7-8	TRBJ2-6	TGTGCCAGCAGTTTCGGGTCTTCATCTGGGGCCAACGTCCTGACTTTC	CASSFGSSSGANVLTF
-	15	few	TRBV9	TRBJ1-6	TGTGCCAGCAGCGAAACACAGGGTTCCGGTTCACCCCTCCACTTT	CASSETQGSGSPLHF
-	14	-	TRBV6-1	TRBJ2-3	TGTGCCAGCGTTCCCTCGGTGTTTTCGGATACGCAGTATTTT	CASVPSVFSDTQYF
-	14	-	TRBV7-2	TRBJ2-1	TGTGCCAGCAGCTACAGGGTGGTGACCAATGAGCAGTTCTTC	CASSYRVVTNEQFF
TRBD1	15	-	TRBV9	TRBJ1-1	TGTGCCAGCAGCGTATGGGACAGTGCGAACACTGAAGCTTTCTTT	CASSVWDSANTEAFF
TRBD2	15	-	TRBV15	TRBJ2-7	TGTGCCACCAGCAGAGATATGGGAGGGCTCTACGAGCAGTACTTC	CATSRDMGGLYEQYF
TRBD1	15	-	TRBV18	TRBJ1-2	TGTGCCAGCTCACCAGGGACAGGGGCTAACTATGGCTACACCTTC	CASSPGTGANYGYTF
TRBD1	18	-	TRBV7-8	TRBJ2-7	TGTGCCAGCAGCTTAGTTGGGGTCACCGGGACAGGGCAGGCCGAGCAGTACTTC	CASSLVGVTGTGQAEQYF
-	13	-	TRBV25-1	TRBJ2-7	TGTGCCAGCTGGGCCGGGACCCACTACGAGCAGTACTTC	CASWAGTHYEQYF
-	12	-	TRBV7-9	TRBJ1-6	TGTGCCAGCAGCTTGATCGAGGCACCCCTCCACTTT	CASSLIEAPLHF
TRBD2	15	-	TRBV7-2	TRBJ2-3	TGTGCCAGCAGCACTAGCGGGTCTAGCACAGATACGCAGTATTTT	CASSTSGSSTDTQYF
-	12	-	TRBV7-3	TRBJ2-1	TGTGCCAGCAGCTCCAACAGGAATGAGCAGTTCTTC	CASSSNRNEQFF
-	15	-	TRBV4-2	TRBJ2-5	TGTGCCAGCAGCCAAGATTGGGCAGGGACAGAGACCCAGTACTTC	CASSQDWAGTETQYF
-	17	-	TRBV12-5	TRBJ1-6	TGTGCTAGTGGTTTGGTAGTGGGGGGGCGCCCCGATTCACCCCTCCACTTT	CASGLVVGGRPDSPLHF
TRBD1	14	-	TRBV5-1	TRBJ1-1	TGCGCCAGCAGCATGACAGGGGGCGTCACTGAAGCTTTCTTT	CASSMTGGVTEAFF
-	18	-	TRBV12-1	TRBJ2-6	TGTGCCAGCAGCGCGATGGATATAGGACAAAGTCGGGCCAACGTCCTGACTTTC	CASSAMDIGQSRANVLTF
TRBD1	15	-	TRBV6-5	TRBJ2-1	TGTGCCAGCAGTGGGACAGGGTCGCGTGGCAATGAGCAGTTCTTC	CASSGTGSRGNEQFF
-	15	-	TRBV6-1	TRBJ1-5	TGTGCCAGCAAGTACCAGGGGCTGTCAGTTCAGCCCCAGCATTTT	CASKYQGLSVQPQHF
TRBD2	17	-	TRBV4-3	TRBJ2-1	TGCGCCAGCAGCCACACCTTAGCGGGGGGGCCATACAATGAGCAGTTCTTC	CASSHTLAGGPYNEQFF